This T cell receptor beta chain was identified in a study of cytomegalovirus exposure and HLA in healthy donors. The PCR employed 60 Vbeta primers together with 13 Jbeta primers. Assay: immunoSEQ multiplex PCR; the TCRdb copy retains only in-frame clones and omits some. The sample yields 150,000 to 200,000 clones, approximately 86% seen once. With respect to this clone: An end of the junction does not agree with germline; a read error may underlie this.

The origin of this receptor is a woman aged 18 to 35 in good health and CMV-seronegative. Sequencing used PBMCs.

The CDR3 loop reads CASSQGTGSYEQYF. CDR3 nucleotide sequence: TGTGCTAGCAGCCAGGGGACAGGCTCCTACGAGCAGTACTTC. V usage is TRBV7-7 and J usage is TRBJ2-5, with 8 bases identical to TRBD1. The J call may be faulty, since TRBJ2-7 better matches the DNA end. The CDR3 is 14 amino acids. Germline CDR1 and CDR2: SSHAT and FNYEAQ (reference sequence).